This TCR beta chain originates from a study of a mutant IDH1 vaccine in newly diagnosed glioma. Study-level background: Before enrollment, patients got radiotherapy alone, temozolomide alone, or mostly the combination. V12 corresponded to week 35 and V13 to week 47.

Whole-study results and caveats: Among top peripheral T cell clonotypes, changes seemed unrelated to pseudoprogression.

The CDR3 extends over 15 amino acids. CDR1 LNHDA and CDR2 SQIVND come from the germline V gene (reference sequence). The germline V and J ends were trimmed by 11 bases and 7 bases, with 23 bases remaining between them. The assay was immunoSEQ multiplex PCR, and TCRdb's table has in-frame clones only and misses some. The sample has 44,000 or so clones, 81% seen once; the top ten hold 4.7%. Time point specified: week 35, safety follow-up. In the vaccine, a single dose held 300 ug of the mutant IDH1 20-mer peptide, along with topical imiquimod. Vaccinations, eight in total, occurred in weeks 1, 3, 5, 7, 11, 15, 19, 23. Regarding this clone: Its antigen is not identified.

This rearrangement joins TRBV19 to TRBJ2-2; D may be TRBD1 (5 bases). The sample here was PBMCs, taken from a glioma patient whose treatment included an IDH1 peptide vaccine. The receptor was isolated from a woman aged 40 to 50 with glioma. Some clones in this sample may be carry-over from other donors' samples. The CDR3 nucleotides read TGTGCCGGTAAACAGGACCACCAGACGGTCGGGGAGCTGTTTTTT. As protein: CAGKQDHQTVGELFF.